Below, 7 T cell receptor beta chains from the same sample are listed, as sequenced in a study of blood T cell repertoires in COVID-19. Produced via immunoSEQ multiplex PCR; TCRdb's table is partial and in-frame only. The table lists 300,000 or so clones, about 90% of them singletons. Sequencing input: PBMCs or T cells enriched from blood (not recorded which). The origin of the receptors is a woman in her thirties who had recovered from COVID-19.

The chain is built from TRBV15 and TRBJ2-1; unclear D gene. Germline V gene lookup returns CDR1 LNHNV and CDR2 YYDKDF (reference sequence). The germline V and J ends were trimmed by 0 bases and 5 bases, with 8 bases remaining between them. The CDR3 sequence is 14 residues long. CDR3 residues: CATSRESRNNEQFF. The CDR3 nucleotides are TGTGCCACCAGCAGAGAGAGCCGAAACAATGAGCAGTTCTTC.

The chain combines TRBV28 with TRBJ2-3; 8 nucleotides agree with TRBD2. Germline CDR1 and CDR2: MDHEN and SYDVKM. The CDR3 covers 19 residues. The junction had 14 bases not matched to a gene; V was cut back by 3 bases and J by 0 bases. CDR3 region: CASSFAGASGGTSTDTQYF. CDR3 nucleotide sequence: TGTGCCAGCAGTTTCGCTGGTGCCAGCGGGGGTACGAGCACAGATACGCAGTATTTT.

This clone was recorded a few times. V is TRBV5-1 and J is TRBJ2-5, with D perhaps matching TRBD2 (6 bases). The germline V gene encodes CDR1 SGHRS and CDR2 YFSETQ. V was trimmed by 3 bases and J by 4 bases, leaving 13 bases between them. The CDR3 runs 14 residues. The chain's CDR3 is CASSWVLGGETQYF. The CDR3, as DNA: TGCGCCAGCAGCTGGGTGCTGGGAGGAGAGACCCAGTACTTC.

This chain links TRBV10-1 with TRBJ1-3, with a tentative D call TRBD1 (5 bases). Germline CDR1 and CDR2: WNHNN and SYGVQD (reference sequence). V lost 5 bases, J lost 0 bases, and 11 bases lay in between. The CDR3 loop spans 15 amino acids. The CDR3 nucleotides read TGCGCCAGCAGTCCGACAGTGCACTCTGGAAACACCATATATTTT. Translation gives CASSPTVHSGNTIYF.

This clone was recorded a few times. The rearrangement joins TRBV28 to TRBJ1-2; D unresolved. The CDR3 has 13 residues. V was clipped by 5 bases and J by 8 bases, with 15 bases between them. CDR1 is MDHEN and CDR2 is SYDVKM in the germline V gene. CDR3 protein: CASSLRGSSGYTF. The CDR3 DNA reads TGTGCCAGCAGTCTTCGCGGGAGCAGCGGCTACACCTTC.

The rearrangement joins TRBV7-9 to TRBJ2-6; D uncertain. Per germline, CDR1 SEHNR and CDR2 FQNEAQ (reference sequence). The ends were cut back, 7 bases at V and 0 bases at J, with 13 bases in the middle. The CDR3 covers 16 residues. CDR3 DNA sequence: TGTGCCAGCAATCCCATGCTACCCTCTGGGGCCAACGTCCTGACTTTC. Protein product: CASNPMLPSGANVLTF.

This clone was detected only a few times. The CDR3 here is CASSETRTTGEAFF. The CDR3 nucleotides read TGCGCCAGCAGTGAGACCCGGACAACAGGAGAAGCTTTCTTT. The rearrangement uses TRBV10-2 and TRBJ1-1; maybe TRBD1 (5 bases). In germline, CDR1 is WSHSY, CDR2 SAAADI. There are 14 residues in the CDR3. Trimming removed 2 bases from V and 8 bases from J, with 15 bases in between.